This is a list of T cell receptor beta chains from one sample in a study of identical twins. From the 5' RACE reads, TCRdb called clonotypes with MiXCR, one entry per CDR3 protein. Of around 340,000 distinct CDR3 sequences listed, roughly an eighth are singletons. These data are also associated with another study on yellow fever vaccine responses in identical twins.

The material sequenced was CD8+ T cells sorted from blood. The receptors derive from a woman aged 18-35 years in good health. Each CDR3 is given with its conserved first and last residue. D genes are given only for firm matches. Clone size appears in some rows only: once, few, many, or a class for an expanded clone.

v_call	cdr3_length	d_call	j_call	clone_size	cdr3_aa	cdr3_nt
TRBV24-1	16	TRBD2	TRBJ2-1	.	CATSDLDLSGDNEQFF	TGTGCCACCAGTGATTTGGATCTTAGCGGGGATAATGAGCAGTTCTTC
TRBV24-1	14	.	TRBJ1-6	.	CATSENRYNSPLHF	TGTGCCACCAGTGAGAACAGATATAATTCACCCCTCCACTTT
TRBV6-1	10	.	TRBJ2-3	few	CATRADTQYF	TGTGCCACCCGGGCGGATACGCAGTATTTT
TRBV28	10	.	TRBJ1-1	many	CASSGAEAFF	TGTGCCAGCAGCGGGGCTGAAGCTTTCTTT
TRBV12-3/TRBV12-4	15	TRBD1	TRBJ2-7	few	CASSLGGGTGYEQYF	TGTGCCAGCAGTCTGGGGGGGGGGACAGGGTACGAGCAGTACTTC
TRBV20-1	15	.	TRBJ2-2	few	CSARDPGVYTGELFF	TGCAGTGCTAGAGATCCGGGAGTTTATACCGGGGAGCTGTTTTTT
TRBV4-1	14	.	TRBJ1-5	.	CASSQEQGEGPQHF	TGCGCCAGCAGCCAAGAACAGGGCGAAGGGCCCCAGCATTTT
TRBV28	19	TRBD2	TRBJ2-7	.	CASSFLGGPGTRGSYEQYF	TGTGCCAGCAGTTTCCTAGGGGGACCCGGGACTAGGGGGTCCTACGAGCAGTACTTC
TRBV25-1	14	.	TRBJ1-4	.	CASSERGPNEKLFF	TGTGCCAGCAGTGAAAGGGGACCAAATGAAAAACTGTTTTTT
TRBV2	18	TRBD1	TRBJ2-3	.	CASRLARDSPSSTDTQYF	TGTGCCAGCAGACTTGCCCGGGACAGTCCTTCTAGCACAGATACGCAGTATTTT
TRBV2	13	.	TRBJ1-2	few	CASIQDGSYGYTF	TGTGCCAGCATCCAGGACGGGAGCTATGGCTACACCTTC
TRBV20-1	18	.	TRBJ1-1	few	CSARPRGRHRVYDTEAFF	TGCAGTGCTAGACCTAGAGGTCGGCACAGGGTTTACGACACTGAAGCTTTCTTT
TRBV6-6	11	.	TRBJ2-3	.	CAAGPADTQYF	TGTGCCGCAGGACCTGCAGATACGCAGTATTTT
TRBV7-2	16	.	TRBJ2-7	few	CASHPPRGLEAYEQYF	TGTGCCAGCCATCCGCCGCGGGGCCTCGAGGCCTACGAGCAGTACTTC
TRBV5-6	15	.	TRBJ2-1	few	CASSLSEPSYNEQFF	TGTGCCAGCAGCTTGTCCGAGCCATCCTACAATGAGCAGTTCTTC
TRBV29-1	14	.	TRBJ1-2	few	CSVVSQGLNYGYTF	TGCAGCGTTGTAAGTCAGGGCTTAAACTATGGCTACACCTTC
TRBV5-1	15	.	TRBJ2-2	few	CASSLVGSNTGELFF	TGCGCCAGCAGCTTGGTTGGATCGAACACCGGGGAGCTGTTTTTT
TRBV21-1	20	.	TRBJ2-1	few	CASSKVVAGIPASSYNEQFF	TGTGCCAGCAGCAAAGTGGTAGCGGGCATCCCAGCCAGCTCCTACAATGAGCAGTTCTTC
TRBV7-8	15	.	TRBJ2-3	few	CASSLGGVETDTQYF	TGTGCCAGCAGCTTAGGGGGGGTAGAAACAGATACGCAGTATTTT
TRBV15	15	.	TRBJ2-1	.	CATSSITSSYNEQFF	TGTGCCACCAGCAGTATAACATCCTCCTACAATGAGCAGTTCTTC
TRBV3-1	15	.	TRBJ2-3	few	CASSQGPRRADTQYF	TGTGCCAGCAGCCAGGGACCTCGGAGGGCAGATACGCAGTATTTT
TRBV28	15	TRBD2	TRBJ2-7	.	CASSSHTSGIYEQYF	TGTGCCAGCAGTTCCCACACTAGCGGGATTTACGAGCAGTACTTC
TRBV4-1	14	.	TRBJ1-4	many	CASSQQEEWEKLFF	TGCGCCAGCAGCCAACAAGAAGAGTGGGAAAAACTGTTTTTT
TRBV20-1	12	TRBD2	TRBJ2-1	few	CSPSGGAYEQFF	TGCAGTCCTAGCGGGGGGGCCTATGAGCAGTTCTTC
TRBV5-1	16	.	TRBJ1-1	.	CASSSQTAREDTEAFF	TGCGCCAGCAGCTCGCAGACTGCCCGGGAGGACACTGAAGCTTTCTTT
TRBV28	14	TRBD2	TRBJ2-1	many	CASSRRGGGNEQFF	TGTGCCAGCAGCCGACGGGGGGGCGGCAATGAGCAGTTCTTC
TRBV10-2	16	.	TRBJ1-1	.	CASSERGAAGGLEAFF	TGCGCCAGCAGTGAGAGGGGCGCGGCGGGAGGTTTAGAAGCTTTCTTT
TRBV12-5	15	TRBD2	TRBJ2-1	.	CASVLGLAGNNEQFF	TGTGCTAGTGTCCTCGGACTAGCGGGAAACAATGAGCAGTTCTTC
TRBV10-3	19	TRBD1	TRBJ2-7	many	CAISALGQGVELSPYEQYF	TGTGCCATCAGTGCACTGGGGCAGGGGGTGGAATTGTCCCCCTACGAGCAGTACTTC
TRBV2	16	TRBD2	TRBJ2-1	few	CASPGVSGSTKREQFF	TGTGCCAGTCCGGGGGTTAGCGGGAGTACTAAGCGTGAGCAGTTCTTC
TRBV28	13	.	TRBJ1-2	few	CASSFGADYGYTF	TGTGCCAGCAGTTTCGGGGCAGACTATGGCTACACCTTC
TRBV7-9	11	.	TRBJ2-2	few	CASSRLGELFF	TGTGCCAGCAGCCGACTGGGGGAGCTGTTTTTT
TRBV28	16	TRBD2	TRBJ2-7	.	CASSLSSGSTSYEQYF	TGTGCCAGCAGTTTGAGTAGCGGGAGTACCTCCTACGAGCAGTACTTC
TRBV7-9	10	.	TRBJ2-1	many	CASSFDEQFF	TGTGCCAGCAGCTTCGATGAGCAGTTCTTC